This TCR beta chain came from a study of T cells expressing NK-cell markers. About the research overall: According to the study, TCR beta repertoires originated from sorted CD3+CD56+NKG2C+, CD3+CD56+NKG2C- and CD3+CD56-NKG2C+ T cells.

This CDR3 comprises 15 residues. Germline V gene data show CDR1 as MDHEN and CDR2 as SYDVKM. Comments on this clonotype: Its target is unknown.

Study outcomes and limitations: In a handful of donors, dominant CD3+CD56+NKG2C+ clones formed about 1.0-7.5% of CD8+ cells.

TCRdb reprocessed the 5' RACE reads and reports one entry per CDR3 protein, with no DNA. Recorded for this sample: 500,000 or so distinct CDR3 sequences. The sequenced sample consisted of blood T cells: a sorted CD56 or NKG2C T cell subset, CD4+ or CD8+ T cells, or bulk PBMC T cells (not recorded which). The sequence was obtained from a man aged 18 to 29 in good health. The rearrangement links TRBV28 to TRBJ2-5; there is no DNA to check the TCRdb D call of TRBD1. CDR3 sequence: CASSTGTGALETQYF.